What follows is one T cell receptor (beta chain) and its context. Its antigen is unknown. The data stem from a study of cytomegalovirus exposure and HLA in healthy donors. General observations from the study: In a later analysis, DRB1 alleles had the most associated TCRs; HLA-C alleles the fewest.

The CDR3 consists of 16 residues. The V gene end was trimmed by 4 bases and the J gene end by 6 bases; junction bases not matched to a gene: 12. Germline V gene sequence: CDR1 SGHTA, CDR2 FQGNSA. Both 60 Vbeta primers and 13 Jbeta primers went into the PCR. The data were produced by immunoSEQ multiplex PCR, yet TCRdb's version contains in-frame clones alone and is incomplete. Among just over 95,000 clones, about 76% were seen once, and the ten largest hold roughly 8.3%. Sequenced material: PBMCs. This sequence was found in a human donor in good health. V and J are TRBV7-2 and TRBJ2-7; 10 bases agree with TRBD2. CDR3 sequence: CASSYDGSGRAGEQYF. The CDR3 nucleotides are TGTGCCAGCAGCTACGATGGGAGCGGGAGGGCCGGCGAGCAGTACTTC.